The clone carrying this T cell receptor beta chain was seen once. The entry originates in a study of T cell changes during pregnancy in multiple sclerosis. TCRdb's copy holds only in-frame clones and misses some; the assay was immunoSEQ multiplex PCR. The sample shows 55,000 or so clones, roughly 90% of them seen only once. Sequencing was performed on CD4+ T cells from peripheral blood mononuclear cells, taken after pregnancy. The receptor comes from a female donor in good health, enrolled as a control in a pregnancy study.

The CDR3 protein is CASSPLPGTELAKNIQYF. DNA for the CDR3: TGTGCCAGCTCACCACTGCCCGGGACAGAACTAGCCAAAAACATTCAGTACTTC. The chain links TRBV18 to TRBJ2-4; 7 bases fit TRBD1. Germline trimming cut 1 base from V and 0 bases from J; bases unmatched to any gene: 9. The CDR3 is 18 amino acids. In germline, CDR1 is KGHSH, CDR2 LQKENI.